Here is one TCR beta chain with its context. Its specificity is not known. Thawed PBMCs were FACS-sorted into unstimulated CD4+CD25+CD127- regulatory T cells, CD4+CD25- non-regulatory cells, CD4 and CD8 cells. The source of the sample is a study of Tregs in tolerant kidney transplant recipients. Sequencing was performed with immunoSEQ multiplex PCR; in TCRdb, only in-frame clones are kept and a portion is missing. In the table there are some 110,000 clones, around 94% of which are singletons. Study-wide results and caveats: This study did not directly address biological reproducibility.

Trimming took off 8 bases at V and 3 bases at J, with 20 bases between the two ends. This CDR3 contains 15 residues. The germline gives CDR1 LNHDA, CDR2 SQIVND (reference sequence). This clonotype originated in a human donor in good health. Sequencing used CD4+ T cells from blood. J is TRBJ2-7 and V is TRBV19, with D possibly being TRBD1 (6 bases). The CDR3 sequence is CASGNTGTNRYEQYF. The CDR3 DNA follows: TGTGCCAGTGGAAACACCGGGACAAATCGCTACGAGCAGTACTTC.